The 27 T cell receptor beta chains listed next were all sequenced from one sample in a study of CD8 T cells in ankylosing spondylitis. Points from the study as a whole: One TCR beta motif, made up of several highly homologous variants, appeared characteristic of ankylosing spondylitis blood.

The antigens these receptors bind are not known. Via MiXCR, TCRdb re-called the 5' RACE reads, giving one row per CDR3 protein. Found here are 500,000 to 550,000 distinct CDR3 sequences, about 13% of them singletons; the top ten hold 6.8%. The sequencing input was blood, either unsorted or a sorted T cell fraction (not recorded which). The receptors here all came from a male donor with ankylosing spondylitis.

The chain carries TRBV29-1 and TRBJ2-3; the D gene could be TRBD1 or TRBD2 (5 bases each). V was trimmed by 1 base and J by 4 bases, leaving 9 bases between them. This CDR3 spans 13 amino acids. Germline V gives CDR1 SQVTM, CDR2 ANQGSEA. The CDR3, as DNA: TGCAGCGTTGAAGGGGGGTCCGCAGATACGCAGTATTTT. It is translated as CSVEGGSADTQYF.

The chain recombines TRBV2 with TRBJ2-3; perhaps TRBD2 as D (5 bases). The CDR3 has 15 amino acids. V lost 6 bases and J lost 0, with 13 bases in between. Germline V CDR1 and CDR2: SNHLY, FYNNEI. The CDR3 bases are TGTGCCAGCAGGGCGGGCGGGCCTAGCACAGATACGCAGTATTTT. This encodes CASRAGGPSTDTQYF.

This clonotype was picked up a small number of times. The V gene is TRBV20-1, the J gene TRBJ2-1; TRBD1 might be the D (6 bases). CDR3 length equals 12 residues. Trimming left V 3 bases short and J 6 bases short, with 9 bases between. Germline CDR1 DFQATT, CDR2 SNEGSKA (reference sequence). CDR3 nucleotides: TGCAGTGCTAGGGCGGACAGCAATGAGCAGTTCTTC. Encoded protein: CSARADSNEQFF.

The V and J genes are TRBV9 and TRBJ2-7; 8 nucleotides match TRBD2. Per the germline V gene, CDR1 is SGDLS and CDR2 is YYNGEE. This CDR3 has 14 amino acids. V dropped 0 bases and J dropped 4; count of bases not matched to a gene: 3. The CDR3 is CASSVDGRAYEQYF. CDR3 DNA: TGTGCCAGCAGCGTAGACGGGAGGGCGTACGAGCAGTACTTC.

This sequence joins TRBV20-1 and TRBJ2-3, with 7 bases matching TRBD1. The V gene's germline CDR1 is DFQATT and CDR2 SNEGSKA (reference sequence). The CDR3 is made up of 13 amino acids. V lost 8 bases to trimming and J lost 2 bases; unmatched junction nucleotides: 7. The CDR3 protein is CSTVRGYTDTQYF. In nucleotides, the CDR3 is TGCAGTACCGTCAGGGGGTACACAGATACGCAGTATTTT.

This clonotype was seen more than once but under ten times. The chain employs TRBV9 and TRBJ2-1; 8 positions agree with TRBD2. The CDR3 runs to 21 residues. V was pared by 0 bases and J by 0 bases, with 17 bases of the junction left unmatched. In germline, CDR1 is SGDLS, CDR2 YYNGEE. The CDR3 spells CASSVVGGGDGVVRSYNEQFF. CDR3 bases: TGTGCCAGCAGCGTAGTCGGGGGGGGTGACGGGGTCGTTCGCTCCTACAATGAGCAGTTCTTC.

There are many counts of this clonotype. This chain uses TRBV5-1 with TRBJ2-1; D remains unclear. Germline V gene lookup returns CDR1 SGHRS and CDR2 YFSETQ. The CDR3 length is 15 residues. Trimming shortened V by 4 bases and J by 2 bases, and 13 bases separated the two germline ends. The CDR3 protein is CASSPLSVTYNEQFF. DNA of the CDR3: TGCGCCAGCAGCCCACTGAGTGTTACCTACAATGAGCAGTTCTTC.

This clonotype was found once. The V call is TRBV3-1, the J call TRBJ2-7; D may be TRBD1 or TRBD2 (6 bases each). V lost 9 bases, J lost 2 bases, and 11 bases lay in between. The CDR3 extends over 12 amino acids. Looked up from germline, CDR1 is LGHDT and CDR2 is YNNKEL (reference sequence). This chain's CDR3 is CARRGAAYEQYV. CDR3 DNA sequence: TGTGCCAGGAGGGGGGCAGCCTACGAGCAGTACGTC.

This clonotype was seen many times. The V gene is TRBV12-3 or TRBV12-4, the J gene TRBJ1-1, with D perhaps TRBD1 (6 bases). V lost 7 bases to trimming and J lost 0 bases, with 15 bases between them. This CDR3 has 15 amino acids. The CDR3 nucleotides are TGTGCCAGCATTCTAATCAGGGGCTTGAACACTGAAGCTTTCTTT. Translating it yields CASILIRGLNTEAFF.

The chain has TRBV7-8 and TRBJ2-5; D perhaps matches TRBD2 (6 bases). CDR1 SGHVS and CDR2 FQNEAQ come from the germline V gene. The V and J ends lost 5 bases and 5 bases respectively, with 21 bases between them. The length of the CDR3 is 16 residues. This CDR3 is CASSPPGTSFGETQYF. The CDR3 nucleotides read TGTGCCAGCAGCCCACCAGGGACTTCTTTCGGGGAGACCCAGTACTTC.

The rearrangement links TRBV20-1 to TRBJ2-1; 13 bases match TRBD2. The germline V gene encodes CDR1 DFQATT and CDR2 SNEGSKA (reference sequence). The CDR3 sequence is 16 residues long. Trimming at V came to 6 bases and at J to 4 bases, leaving 9 bases not matched to a gene. CDR3 protein: CSARRLAGGTYNEQFF. The DNA for the CDR3 is TGCAGTGCCCGAAGACTAGCGGGAGGTACGTACAATGAGCAGTTCTTC.

The rearrangement uses TRBV11-2 and TRBJ1-1, with 8 nucleotides matching TRBD1. The V gene's germline CDR1 is SGHAT and CDR2 FQNNGV. V was clipped by 5 bases and J by 3 bases; unmatched bases: 14. CDR3 size: 17 residues. The CDR3 nucleotides are TGTGCCAGCAGCCACCCAGGGGGCTGGGGAAAGGACACTGAAGCTTTCTTT. It specifies CASSHPGGWGKDTEAFF.

The chain carries TRBV11-1 and TRBJ2-1; 8 bases line up with TRBD2. Germline-derived CDR1 and CDR2 are SGHAT and FQDESV (reference sequence). This CDR3 has 18 amino acids. With V trimmed by 2 bases and J by 0 bases, 9 bases remained unmatched. CDR3 bases: TGTGCCAGCAGCTTAATTTTCGGGAGCGGGAGCTCCTACAATGAGCAGTTCTTC. Protein product: CASSLIFGSGSSYNEQFF.

This clonotype appeared a few times. The chain is built from TRBV4-2 and TRBJ2-6; possibly TRBD1 for D (5 bases). Trimming shortened V by 11 bases and J by 0 bases, and 14 bases separated the two germline ends. From germline, CDR1 is LGHNA and CDR2 YNFKEQ. CDR3 length: 15 residues. CDR3 residues: CAAAYDSSGANVLTF. The CDR3 DNA reads TGTGCCGCCGCCTATGACAGCTCTGGGGCCAACGTCCTGACTTTC.

This clonotype was seen a handful of times. The rearrangement uses TRBV6-2 or TRBV6-3 and TRBJ2-1, with D perhaps given as TRBD1 or TRBD2 (7 bases each). The V gene's germline CDR1 is MNHEY and CDR2 SVGEGT. Trimming took off 6 bases at V and 8 bases at J, with 17 bases between the two ends. The CDR3 spans 14 residues. CDR3 nucleotide sequence: TGTGCCAGCAGCTCAGGGGGGGGCGGAGATGAGCAGTTCTTC. Protein product: CASSSGGGGDEQFF.

This clonotype was counted only a few times. The chain combines TRBV15 with TRBJ2-1, with unresolved D. The germline CDR1 and CDR2 sequences are LNHNV and YYDKDF (reference sequence). This CDR3 comprises 17 residues. V was trimmed by 0 bases and J by 0 bases, leaving 12 bases between them. The CDR3 nucleotides read TGTGCCACCAGCAGAGATCTACGGACGAGCTCCTACAATGAGCAGTTCTTC. Protein sequence: CATSRDLRTSSYNEQFF.

This clonotype showed up just a few times. The V gene is TRBV18, the J gene TRBJ2-3; D might be TRBD2 (6 bases). V was cut by 4 bases and J by 0 bases, with 8 bases left in between. Germline V CDR1 and CDR2: KGHSH, LQKENI. This CDR3 region has 14 residues. The CDR3 is CASSLLASTDTQYF. Written as DNA, the CDR3 is TGTGCCAGCTCACTACTAGCTAGCACAGATACGCAGTATTTT.

The chain has TRBV29-1 and TRBJ2-3; D is perhaps TRBD2 (6 bases). The CDR3 contains 12 residues. Germline values: CDR1 SQVTM, CDR2 ANQGSEA. The V and J ends lost 3 bases and 4 bases respectively, with 8 bases between them. In DNA, the CDR3 is TGCAGCGTTGAGGAGGGCCCAGATACGCAGTATTTT. Translation gives CSVEEGPDTQYF.

The V call is TRBV7-2, the J call TRBJ2-5; D possibly corresponds to TRBD2 (6 bases). The germline V and J ends were trimmed by 1 base and 5 bases, with 14 bases remaining between them. Germline V gene data show CDR1 as SGHTA and CDR2 as FQGNSA. The CDR3 consists of 15 residues. The DNA of the CDR3 is TGTGCCAGCAGCTTAGTGTCGGGAGCGGATGAGACCCAGTACTTC. It is translated as CASSLVSGADETQYF.

This clonotype has more than one count but fewer than ten. The genes are TRBV20-1 and TRBJ2-7, with 10 bases that match TRBD1. The V and J ends lost 1 base and 5 bases, in that order; junction bases with no gene match: 2. Germline loops: CDR1 DFQATT, CDR2 SNEGSKA (reference sequence). CDR3 size: 13 residues. The CDR3 loop is CSARGQGAHEQYV. The CDR3, as DNA: TGCAGTGCTAGAGGACAGGGGGCCCACGAGCAGTACGTC.

The V call is TRBV5-5, the J call TRBJ2-2; no definite D call. Trimming removed 4 bases from V and 6 bases from J, with 10 bases in between. This CDR3 contains 13 residues. Per the germline V gene, CDR1 is SGHKS and CDR2 is YYEKEE (reference sequence). CDR3 region: CASSPAVPGELFF. CDR3 sequence (DNA): TGTGCCAGCAGCCCTGCGGTCCCCGGGGAGCTGTTTTTT.

This clonotype was detected a few times. The chain carries TRBV5-1 and TRBJ2-3; TRBD2 might be the D (5 bases). Trimming took off 4 bases at V and 6 bases at J, with 18 bases between the two ends. Germline V gene data show CDR1 as SGHRS and CDR2 as YFSETQ. The CDR3 sequence is 15 residues long. The CDR3 DNA reads as TGCGCCAGCAGCCCGGCCGACCCGAGAGGGGATACGCAGTATTTT. Protein: CASSPADPRGDTQYF.

This clonotype was recorded at least ten times. The chain employs TRBV12-3 or TRBV12-4 and TRBJ1-5, with D perhaps matching TRBD1 (5 bases). V was pared by 3 bases and J by 3 bases, with 9 bases between. The CDR3 runs to 14 residues. The DNA of the CDR3 is TGTGCCAGCAGTTTTGCAGGGTTCAATCAGCCCCAGCATTTT. As protein: CASSFAGFNQPQHF.

In its sample, this clonotype was seen many times. The genes are TRBV5-1 and TRBJ1-1, with D uncertain. This CDR3 contains 16 residues. V gave up 1 base and J gave up 5 bases, with 18 bases separating them. Looked up from germline, CDR1 is SGHRS and CDR2 is YFSETQ. The CDR3 DNA reads as TGCGCCAGCAGCTTGAAAGGTGCCGGTTTTGGAACTGAAGCTTTCTTT. It encodes CASSLKGAGFGTEAFF.

This chain uses TRBV5-1 with TRBJ2-3; no clear D gene. The CDR3 loop spans 15 amino acids. Trimming shortened V by 0 bases and J by 0 bases, and 8 bases separated the two germline ends. The germline V gene encodes CDR1 SGHRS and CDR2 YFSETQ. This CDR3 reads CASSLVGQSTDTQYF. CDR3 in DNA: TGCGCCAGCAGCTTGGTGGGCCAAAGCACAGATACGCAGTATTTT.

The DNA for the CDR3 is TGTGCCAGCAGCGCTGTCGGGGGCGGGGAGCTGTTTTTT. Its translation is CASSAVGGGELFF. The J gene is TRBJ2-2, the V gene TRBV3-1; tentative D call: TRBD2 (6 bases). Germline CDR1 and CDR2: LGHDT and YNNKEL (reference sequence). The CDR3 covers 13 residues. The V end was cut by 5 bases, the J end by 7 bases, with 11 bases between.

This sequence joins TRBV9 and TRBJ1-2, with TRBD1 identical over 11 bases. Germline assignment: CDR1 SGDLS and CDR2 YYNGEE. J was trimmed by 5 bases and V by 3 bases; bases with no gene match: 3. This CDR3 comprises 14 residues. In DNA, the CDR3 is TGTGCCAGCAGCGGTGGACAGGGGGCGTATGGCTACACCTTC. Residues: CASSGGQGAYGYTF.